Listed here is a single TCR beta chain. This specimen belongs to a study of blood T cell repertoires in COVID-19. Study background: The analysed material was cDNA or gDNA that came from T cells, B-cell-depleted T cells, or PBMCs.

Germline V gene lookup returns CDR1 SGDLS and CDR2 YYNGEE. The ends were cut back, 3 bases at V and 0 bases at J, with 18 bases in the middle. The CDR3 sequence is 18 residues long. Clones were sequenced by immunoSEQ multiplex PCR, and TCRdb holds only the in-frame ones, with some missing. The sample consists of 60,000 to 80,000 clones, 80% to 90% of them appearing once. The genes are TRBV9 and TRBJ1-4; possibly TRBD1 for D (5 bases). The sample taken for sequencing was peripheral blood. This clonotype was sampled from a man aged 60 to 75 with acute or convalescent COVID-19. In DNA form, the CDR3 reads TGTGCCAGCAGCGCCATATATGGGGGGGTAACAACTAATGAAAAACTGTTTTTT. The encoded protein is CASSAIYGGVTTNEKLFF.